This TCR beta chain is drawn from a study of a mutant IDH1 vaccine in newly diagnosed glioma. Study information: Patients had received radiotherapy, temozolomide, or both previously, most receiving both.

Study outcomes and limitations: The authors found pseudoprogression apparently unrelated to changes in top peripheral T cell clonotypes.

Time point meaning: baseline, week 1 (first vaccination visit). The treatment is: pre-vaccination baseline after standard-of-care therapy. Tumors from donors were new WHO grade 3 or 4 IDH1-mutant astrocytomas with ATRX loss. Some clones are missing from TCRdb's copy, which holds only in-frame ones; the method was immunoSEQ multiplex PCR. The table shows approximately 52,000 clones, with 70% to 80% occurring only once. Turning to this clone: What it recognizes is unknown.

V lost 0 bases and J lost 0, with 10 bases in between. CDR3 length: 16 residues. In germline, CDR1 is SGDLS, CDR2 YYNGEE. This rearrangement joins TRBV9 to TRBJ2-4, with D perhaps being TRBD1 or TRBD2 (6 bases each). The TCR was taken from a woman aged 40 to 49 with glioma. The sample consisted of PBMCs, taken from a glioma patient treated with radiotherapy, temozolomide or both. The CDR3, as DNA: TGTGCCAGCAGCGTAGGGGGGGCTCTAGCCAAAAACATTCAGTACTTC. Protein sequence: CASSVGGALAKNIQYF.